This entry lists 26 T cell receptor beta chains sequenced from one sample in a study of cytomegalovirus exposure and HLA in healthy donors. The PCR was carried out with 60 Vbeta primers and 13 Jbeta primers. Sequencing used immunoSEQ multiplex PCR; TCRdb keeps in-frame clones, though not all of them. The data show approximately 140,000 clones, around 78% seen once. Sample: PBMCs. These receptors all stem from a woman younger than 35 in good health and CMV-seronegative.

This clone has only a few counts. This rearrangement joins TRBV6-5 to TRBJ2-1, with 7 bases aligning to TRBD2. With 7 bases clipped from V and 5 bases from J, the junction kept 2 bases outside the gene matches. CDR1 and CDR2 from the germline V gene are MNHEY and SVGAGI. CDR3 length equals 12 residues. CDR3 bases: TGTGCCAGCATAGGGACTAACAATGAGCAGTTCTTC. This translates into CASIGTNNEQFF.

This chain uses TRBV11-2 with TRBJ1-4, with 8 bases aligning to TRBD1. Germline lookup yields CDR1 SGHAT and CDR2 FQNNGV. J lost 7 bases, V lost 0 bases, and 4 bases had no gene match. The CDR3 sequence is 15 residues long. In DNA, the CDR3 is TGTGCCAGCAGCTTAGAAGACAGGGGAGGTGAAAAACTGTTTTTT. Its translation is CASSLEDRGGEKLFF.

This clone has only one observation. The CDR3 nucleotides read TGTGCCACCAGCAGGGGGGGGGCTGGCAATCAGCCCCAGCATTTT. This codes for CATSRGGAGNQPQHF. This chain joins TRBV15 and TRBJ1-5, with D tentatively TRBD1 (6 bases). Germline assignment: CDR1 LNHNV and CDR2 YYDKDF (reference sequence). The ends were cut back, 3 bases at V and 2 bases at J, with 11 bases in the middle. The CDR3 is made up of 15 amino acids.

This clone came up once. The chain combines TRBV20-1 with TRBJ1-2; the D gene is possibly TRBD1 (5 bases). Germline lookup yields CDR1 DFQATT and CDR2 SNEGSKA (reference sequence). V dropped 5 bases and J dropped 3 bases, with 7 bases sitting between them. The CDR3 extends over 11 amino acids. CDR3 in DNA: TGCAGTGCTTTCAGGGACTATGGCTACACCTTC. Translated, it gives CSAFRDYGYTF.

The J gene is TRBJ2-7, the V gene TRBV13; the D gene is possibly TRBD1 (6 bases). CDR1 PRHDT and CDR2 FYEKMQ come from the germline V gene (reference sequence). With 4 bases removed from V and 2 bases from J, the gap between germline ends came to 15 bases. The CDR3 length is 15 residues. CDR3 nucleotides: TGTGCCAGCAGCTCTACAGGGAAAGGGGCCTACGAGCAGTACTTC. It encodes CASSSTGKGAYEQYF.

A single count supports this clone. The CDR3 coding sequence is TGTGCCAGCAGCTCCCGCGGGAGCCTCTACGAGCAGTACTTC. Translation: CASSSRGSLYEQYF. This chain uses TRBV5-6 with TRBJ2-7; 7 bases are a match to TRBD2. The CDR3 covers 14 residues. V trimming: 3 bases; J trimming: 3 bases; junction bases outside the gene matches: 6. Germline V lookup: CDR1 SGHDT, CDR2 YYEEEE.

The rearrangement joins TRBV19 to TRBJ2-7; D may be TRBD2 (5 bases). V lost 5 bases and J 3 bases, leaving 14 bases between the germline ends. CDR1 is LNHDA and CDR2 is SQIVND in the germline V gene (reference sequence). The CDR3 runs 14 residues. CDR3 nucleotide sequence: TGTGCCAGTAGTGGCCCCTATGGAGGCTACGAGCAGTACTTC. This translates into CASSGPYGGYEQYF.

The chain combines TRBV25-1 with TRBJ2-3, with 8 bases identical to TRBD2. The germline gives CDR1 MGHDK, CDR2 SYGVNS. V was clipped by 6 bases and J by 4 bases; unmatched bases: 6. The CDR3 runs 14 residues. The CDR3 nucleotides read TGTGCCAGCAGCCGGGGGGGGAGTGCAGATACGCAGTATTTT. Encoded protein: CASSRGGSADTQYF.

The chain joins TRBV7-8 to TRBJ2-7, with 7 bases that match TRBD2. Looked up from germline, CDR1 is SGHVS and CDR2 is FQNEAQ. This CDR3 comprises 13 residues. V gave up 3 bases and J gave up 6 bases; unmatched junction bases: 5. CDR3 protein: CASSLGGRPEQYF. Written as DNA, the CDR3 is TGTGCCAGCAGCTTGGGCGGGAGACCCGAGCAGTACTTC.

This clone was detected once. The V call is TRBV10-3, the J call TRBJ2-5; weak D call: TRBD2 (5 bases). CDR1 and CDR2 from the germline V gene are ENHRY and SYGVKD. V dropped 8 bases and J dropped 1 base, with 11 bases sitting between them. The CDR3 is 13 residues long. This CDR3 reads CAISRRGQETQYF. Written as DNA, the CDR3 is TGTGCCATCTCCAGACGGGGCCAAGAGACCCAGTACTTC.

This clone has more than one count but fewer than ten. The genes are TRBV30 and TRBJ1-1; D is ambiguous. The germline V gene has CDR1 GTSNPN and CDR2 SVGIG (reference sequence). V gave up 2 bases and J gave up 8 bases, with 15 bases separating them. The CDR3 spans 13 residues. DNA of the CDR3: TGTGCCTGGAGTCAAGACCTAGTACTAGAAGCTTTCTTT. It is translated as CAWSQDLVLEAFF.

This clone has only one observation. The rearrangement joins TRBV27 to TRBJ2-1; 9 positions match TRBD1. Germline lookup yields CDR1 MNHEY and CDR2 SMNVEV (reference sequence). Trimming cost V 1 base and J 7 bases; bases outside gene matches: 5. The CDR3 is made up of 15 amino acids. For the CDR3, the DNA is TGTGCCAGCAGTTTATGGGGGACAGGGCCGAATGAGCAGTTCTTC. It translates to CASSLWGTGPNEQFF.

The chain has TRBV28 and TRBJ2-7, with no clear D. Per the germline V gene, CDR1 is MDHEN and CDR2 is SYDVKM. The V end was cut by 4 bases, the J end by 4 bases, with 8 bases between. This CDR3 has 12 amino acids. In DNA form, the CDR3 reads TGTGCCAGCAGTTCGGAGCGATACGAGCAGTACTTC. It yields the protein CASSSERYEQYF.

The V call is TRBV5-1, the J call TRBJ2-2; 9 bases are shared with TRBD1. The germline V gene has CDR1 SGHRS and CDR2 YFSETQ. The ends lost 4 bases at V and 3 bases at J; junction bases unmatched: 4. CDR3 length: 15 residues. CDR3 coding DNA: TGCGCCAGCAGCCATAGGACAGGGGACACCGGGGAGCTGTTTTTT. Protein: CASSHRTGDTGELFF.

Comment on this clone: Mismatch with germline at one junction end may stem from a read error. This chain joins TRBV6-1 and TRBJ2-7; D unclear. This CDR3 region has 12 residues. From germline, CDR1 is MNHNS and CDR2 SASEGT. CDR3 region: CASSEGAYAQYF. The CDR3 nucleotides read TGTGCCAGCAGTGAAGGTGCGTACGCGCAGTACTTC.

The chain carries TRBV4-1 and TRBJ2-3, with TRBD1 as a possible D gene (6 bases). In germline, CDR1 is MGHRA, CDR2 YSYEKL. The CDR3 is 16 residues long. V lost 1 base and J lost 2, with 13 bases in between. The CDR3 reads CASSQVSLGATDTQYF. The CDR3 DNA reads TGCGCCAGCAGCCAAGTTTCTTTGGGGGCCACAGATACGCAGTATTTT.

The chain links TRBV30 to TRBJ2-7; TRBD2 is a possible D gene (7 bases). This CDR3 contains 12 residues. Germline V gene sequence: CDR1 GTSNPN, CDR2 SVGIG (reference sequence). V shed 5 bases and J shed 6 bases, with 14 bases lying between them. CDR3 loop: CAWRGGGGEQYF. The CDR3 DNA follows: TGTGCCTGGCGGGGAGGGGGGGGCGAGCAGTACTTC.

The J gene is TRBJ1-1, the V gene TRBV6-5; D is perhaps TRBD1 (6 bases). In germline, CDR1 is MNHEY, CDR2 SVGAGI. V was clipped by 6 bases and J by 6 bases, with 14 bases between them. The CDR3 spans 13 residues. The CDR3, as DNA: TGTGCCAGCAGCCAAGACAGGTATGCTGAAGCTTTCTTT. Translation gives CASSQDRYAEAFF.

The rearrangement uses TRBV7-6 and TRBJ2-2, with D possibly TRBD1 on 5 matching bases. The CDR3 covers 15 residues. Germline CDR1 reads SGHVS; CDR2 reads FNYEAQ. The V end was cut by 2 bases, the J end by 7 bases, with 14 bases between. This chain's CDR3 is CASSLSQGGNGELFF. The CDR3 coding sequence is TGTGCCAGCAGCTTATCCCAGGGTGGTAACGGGGAGCTGTTTTTT.

V gene TRBV10-2 combines with J gene TRBJ1-2, with D possibly TRBD1 on 5 matching bases. Germline CDR1 WSHSY, CDR2 SAAADI. This CDR3 region has 12 residues. The V gene lost 7 bases and the J gene lost 6 bases, with 12 bases spanning the gap. The CDR3 sequence is CASNHGGDGYTF. In nucleotides, the CDR3 is TGCGCCAGCAATCACGGGGGTGATGGCTACACCTTC.

This clone has more than one count but fewer than ten. This chain connects TRBV27 to TRBJ2-7, with 12 bases identical to TRBD2. Unmatched junction bases numbered 9, after V lost 6 bases and J lost 3 bases. The germline gives CDR1 MNHEY, CDR2 SMNVEV (reference sequence). The CDR3 is 16 amino acids. CDR3 sequence reads: CASSHLTSGGFYEQYF. DNA for the CDR3: TGTGCCAGCAGCCATTTGACTAGCGGGGGCTTCTACGAGCAGTACTTC.

This clone was picked up one time. The chain has TRBV27 and TRBJ1-4, with TRBD1 matching 9 bases. The ends lost 5 bases at V and 5 bases at J; junction bases unmatched: 0. Germline V gene sequence: CDR1 MNHEY, CDR2 SMNVEV (reference sequence). The CDR3 has 13 residues. CDR3 sequence (DNA): TGTGCCAGCAGTGGGACAGGGAATGAAAAACTGTTTTTT. Protein sequence: CASSGTGNEKLFF.

The chain employs TRBV4-2 and TRBJ2-7, with TRBD2 matching 11 bases. With V trimmed by 4 bases and J by 0 bases, 8 bases remained unmatched. The CDR3 contains 17 residues. Germline lookup yields CDR1 LGHNA and CDR2 YNFKEQ. CDR3 nucleotide sequence: TGTGCCAGCAGCCGACCCACCGGGACTAGCGGCTCCTACGAGCAGTACTTC. It encodes CASSRPTGTSGSYEQYF.

The CDR3 coding sequence is TGTGCCAGTAGTCTCGGACTCACTAATCAGCCCCAGCATTTT. The encoded protein is CASSLGLTNQPQHF. The rearrangement links TRBV19 to TRBJ1-5, with D hard to call. Germline CDR1 is LNHDA and CDR2 is SQIVND (reference sequence). Trimming took 5 bases from V and 4 from J, leaving 12 bases between them. The CDR3 sequence is 14 residues long.

The chain uses TRBV30 and TRBJ2-2, with a tentative D call TRBD2 (6 bases). Trimming removed 0 bases from V and 4 bases from J, with 18 bases in between. Germline V gene sequence: CDR1 GTSNPN, CDR2 SVGIG (reference sequence). The length of the CDR3 is 17 residues. CDR3 bases: TGTGCCTGGAGTGTACGACTCGGCGGGGCCCTCACCGGGGAGCTGTTTTTT. It translates to CAWSVRLGGALTGELFF.

This clone has only one observation. J is TRBJ2-3 and V is TRBV5-1; the D gene is possibly TRBD1 (6 bases). The CDR3 consists of 15 residues. Germline CDR1 and CDR2: SGHRS and YFSETQ. The V end was cut by 0 bases, the J end by 4 bases, with 12 bases between. The CDR3 sequence: CASSLVRGRADTQYF. The CDR3 nucleotides are TGCGCCAGCAGCTTGGTCAGGGGTAGGGCAGATACGCAGTATTTT.